Given below is one T cell receptor (beta chain) in context. The data were obtained in a study of cytomegalovirus exposure and HLA in healthy donors. In the PCR, 60 Vbeta and 13 Jbeta primers were used. Data came from immunoSEQ multiplex PCR; TCRdb stores just in-frame clones and leaves some out. The ten top clones account for approximately 7%, within a sample of roughly 50,000 clones. The CDR3 is 15 residues long. V was clipped by 6 bases and J by 3 bases, with 17 bases between them. The germline gives CDR1 MGHDK, CDR2 SYGVNS. The source material was PBMCs. The chain carries TRBV25-1 and TRBJ1-2; D unclear. The clonotype was recovered from a middle-aged woman in good health and CMV-seronegative. DNA for the CDR3: TGTGCCAGCAGCCGGCACGATCAGGTTCACTATGGCTACACCTTC. Its protein is CASSRHDQVHYGYTF.